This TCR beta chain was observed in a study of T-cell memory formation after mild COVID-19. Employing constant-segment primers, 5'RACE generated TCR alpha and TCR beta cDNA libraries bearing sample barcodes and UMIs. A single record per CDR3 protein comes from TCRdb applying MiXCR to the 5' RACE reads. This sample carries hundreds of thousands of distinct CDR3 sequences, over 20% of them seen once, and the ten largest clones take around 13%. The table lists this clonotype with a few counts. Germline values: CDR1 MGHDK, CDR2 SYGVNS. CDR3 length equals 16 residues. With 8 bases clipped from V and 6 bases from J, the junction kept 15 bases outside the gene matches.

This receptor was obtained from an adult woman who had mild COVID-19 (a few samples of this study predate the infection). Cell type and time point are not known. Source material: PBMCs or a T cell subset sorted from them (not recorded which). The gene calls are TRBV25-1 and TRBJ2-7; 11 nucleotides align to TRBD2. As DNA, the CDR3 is TGTGCCAGCTCCCCATGGGGGCCTAGCGGGAGGACCGAGCAGTACTTC. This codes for CASSPWGPSGRTEQYF.